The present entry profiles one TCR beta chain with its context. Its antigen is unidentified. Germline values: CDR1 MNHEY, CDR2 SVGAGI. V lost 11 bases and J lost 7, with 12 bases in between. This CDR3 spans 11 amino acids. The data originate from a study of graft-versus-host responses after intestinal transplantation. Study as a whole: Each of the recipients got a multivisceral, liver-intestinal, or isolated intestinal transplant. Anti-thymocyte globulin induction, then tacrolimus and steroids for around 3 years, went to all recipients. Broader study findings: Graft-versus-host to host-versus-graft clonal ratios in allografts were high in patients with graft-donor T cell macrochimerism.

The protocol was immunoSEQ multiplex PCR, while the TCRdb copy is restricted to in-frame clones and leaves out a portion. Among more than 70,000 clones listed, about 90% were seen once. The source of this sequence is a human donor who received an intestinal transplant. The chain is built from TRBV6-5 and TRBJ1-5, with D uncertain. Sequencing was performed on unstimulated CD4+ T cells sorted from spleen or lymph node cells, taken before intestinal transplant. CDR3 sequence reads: CARPVRQPQHF. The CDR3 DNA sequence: TGTGCCCGACCAGTCAGGCAGCCCCAGCATTTT.